A selection of T cell receptor beta chains follows, all from one sample in a study of T cell repertoires in cytomegalovirus infection. Via MiXCR, TCRdb re-called the reads, giving one row per CDR3 protein. Of around 430,000 distinct CDR3 sequences in the sample, about two fifths were seen once. The antigens of these receptors remain unknown. The material was cultured PBMCs, obtained from culture after CMV antigen stimulation. Receptors were obtained from a human donor in good health (CMV status not recorded). Some clones in this sample may be carry-over from other donors' samples. Each CDR3 is given with its conserved first and last residue. A D gene is named only where the DNA matches it firmly. Only some rows state a clone size, as once, few, many or a class for expanded clones.

V: TRBV12-3/TRBV12-4
D: TRBD2
J: TRBJ2-2
size: few
CDR3: CASSLLLGGEGPGELFF
DNA: TGTGCCAGCAGTCTCCTTTTGGGGGGGGAAGGGCCCGGGGAGCTGTTTTTT

V: TRBV7-2
D: NA
J: TRBJ2-1
size: NA
CDR3: CASSPSSDEQFF
DNA: TGTGCCAGCAGCCCAAGTAGCGATGAGCAGTTCTTC

V: TRBV2
D: NA
J: TRBJ1-3
size: few
CDR3: CASTEDSGNTIYF
DNA: TGTGCCAGCACCGAGGACAGCGGAAACACCATATATTTT

V: TRBV7-2
D: NA
J: TRBJ2-3
size: few
CDR3: CASGVGTSDTQYF
DNA: TGTGCCAGCGGCGTGGGGACCTCCGATACGCAGTATTTT

V: TRBV27
D: TRBD1
J: TRBJ2-7
size: few
CDR3: CASSYGTGAYEQYF
DNA: TGTGCCAGCAGTTACGGGACAGGAGCCTACGAGCAGTACTTC

V: TRBV19
D: NA
J: TRBJ1-5
size: NA
CDR3: CASSPSDTSNQPQHF
DNA: TGTGCCAGTAGTCCCAGTGATACAAGCAATCAGCCCCAGCATTTT

V: TRBV12-3/TRBV12-4
D: NA
J: TRBJ1-6
size: NA
CDR3: CASSRPGPLSPLHF
DNA: TGTGCCAGCAGCCGCCCCGGTCCGTTATCACCCCTCCACTTT

V: TRBV12-3/TRBV12-4
D: NA
J: TRBJ1-5
size: NA
CDR3: CASSFVVQPQHF
DNA: TGTGCCAGCAGTTTCGTTGTTCAGCCCCAGCATTTT

V: TRBV28
D: NA
J: TRBJ2-3
size: NA
CDR3: CASSSPGHTDTQYF
DNA: TGTGCCAGCAGTTCCCCGGGACACACAGATACGCAGTATTTT

V: TRBV7-2
D: NA
J: TRBJ2-7
size: NA
CDR3: CASSLMRTVNYEQYF
DNA: TGTGCCAGCAGCTTAATGCGGACAGTTAACTACGAGCAGTACTTC

V: TRBV6-6
D: NA
J: TRBJ2-7
size: NA
CDR3: CASSYSGVFEQYF
DNA: TGTGCCAGCAGTTACTCAGGGGTCTTCGAGCAGTACTTC

V: TRBV20-1
D: NA
J: TRBJ2-1
size: NA
CDR3: CSASQAGNRGEQFF
DNA: TGCAGTGCATCCCAAGCAGGGAATAGGGGTGAGCAGTTCTTC

V: TRBV15
D: NA
J: TRBJ1-3
size: NA
CDR3: CATSRSSDSRNTIYF
DNA: TGTGCCACCAGCAGATCATCGGACAGCAGAAACACCATATATTTT